Sequencing of this TCR beta chain was carried out in a study of blood T cell repertoires in COVID-19. Across the whole study: The study drew acute and convalescent COVID-19 samples from the United States, Italy and Spain. PBMCs, B-cell-depleted T cells, or T cells were the source of the cDNA or gDNA that made up the material.

Per the authors' pipeline: Estimated nucleated cell counts came from reference gene primer amplification. Profiling relied on immunoSEQ multiplex PCR, and the TCRdb table lists in-frame clones only, not all of them. The V and J calls and clone size were taken over from that table, and D and trimming were inferred from the DNA. This table holds over 100,000 clones, roughly 69% found once. Germline CDR1 reads WSHSY; CDR2 reads SAAADI. The CDR3 has 15 amino acids. V shed 6 bases, J shed 5 bases, and the junction held 12 bases outside the gene matches. Sequenced sample: peripheral blood. The J gene is TRBJ2-7, the V gene TRBV10-2; 8 bases agree with TRBD1. The clonotype was recovered from a woman aged 70-85 years with acute or convalescent COVID-19. The CDR3 here is CASRLGQGVSDEQYF. The CDR3 nucleotides read TGCGCCAGCAGATTAGGACAGGGCGTCTCTGACGAGCAGTACTTC.